These 26 T cell receptor beta chains share one sample of origin, sequenced in a study of blood T cell repertoires in COVID-19. The protocol was immunoSEQ multiplex PCR, while the TCRdb copy is restricted to in-frame clones and leaves out a portion. The sample includes 120,000 to 150,000 clones, over 80% seen only once; the top ten take over 0.8%. The material sequenced was peripheral blood. These receptors originate from a woman in her fifties or sixties with acute or convalescent COVID-19.

The rearrangement links TRBV7-8 to TRBJ1-1; TRBD1 aligns across 9 bases. With V trimmed by 2 bases and J by 3 bases, 7 bases remained unmatched. This CDR3 region has 16 residues. Per the germline V gene, CDR1 is SGHVS and CDR2 is FQNEAQ. The CDR3 sequence: CASSLYPDRGYTEAFF. The CDR3 nucleotides read TGTGCCAGCAGCTTATATCCGGACAGGGGATACACTGAAGCTTTCTTT.

The J gene is TRBJ1-1, the V gene TRBV3-1 (or the pseudogene TRBV3-2), with D possibly being TRBD1 (5 bases). The CDR3 is made up of 14 amino acids. Per germline, CDR1 LGHDT and CDR2 YNNKEL (reference sequence). V lost 0 bases, J lost 7 bases, and 12 bases lay in between. CDR3 nucleotide sequence: TGTGCCAGCAGCCAAGATGCGCGCGGGGGTGAAGCTTTCTTT. This sequence encodes CASSQDARGGEAFF.

The CDR3 here is CASSLGPASGGAVDTQYF. The CDR3 DNA reads as TGTGCCAGCAGCTTAGGGCCCGCGAGCGGGGGGGCGGTAGATACGCAGTATTTT. V is TRBV13 and J is TRBJ2-3; TRBD2 matches 10 bases. In germline, CDR1 is PRHDT, CDR2 FYEKMQ (reference sequence). The CDR3 is 18 residues long. V gave up 0 bases and J gave up 5 bases; unmatched junction bases: 11.

V usage is TRBV11-1 and J usage is TRBJ2-3; 7 bases are a match to TRBD1. Germline V gene data show CDR1 as SGHAT and CDR2 as FQDESV (reference sequence). V shed 7 bases and J 1 base; nucleotides not matched to a gene: 5. This CDR3 is 14 amino acids long. Written as DNA, the CDR3 is TGTGCCAGCACCGCTGACAGGGGCACAGATACGCAGTATTTT. Protein sequence: CASTADRGTDTQYF.

This clone was detected only once. The CDR3 spells CASSLPGDTGELFF. Here the CDR3 DNA reads TGCGCCAGCAGCTTGCCCGGGGACACCGGGGAGCTGTTTTTT. J is TRBJ2-2 and V is TRBV5-1; D possibly corresponds to TRBD2 (5 bases). Germline CDR1 and CDR2: SGHRS and YFSETQ. The CDR3 is made up of 14 amino acids. With 1 base removed from V and 3 bases from J, the gap between germline ends came to 7 bases.

V and J are TRBV3-1 (or the pseudogene TRBV3-2) and TRBJ1-5; tentative D call: TRBD1 (5 bases). The CDR3 length is 15 residues. The V gene lost 0 bases and the J gene lost 3 bases, with 9 bases spanning the gap. Germline values: CDR1 LGHDT, CDR2 YNNKEL (reference sequence). The CDR3 protein is CASSQEAGYNQPQHF. The CDR3 coding sequence is TGTGCCAGCAGCCAAGAAGCAGGGTACAATCAGCCCCAGCATTTT.

The rearrangement joins TRBV30 to TRBJ2-1, with TRBD1 identical over 7 bases. CDR3 length equals 12 residues. With 4 bases clipped from V and 9 bases from J, the junction kept 6 bases outside the gene matches. Per the germline V gene, CDR1 is GTSNPN and CDR2 is SVGIG (reference sequence). In DNA form, the CDR3 reads TGTGCCTGGAAGAGGACAGGAATTGAGCAGTTCTTC. This encodes CAWKRTGIEQFF.

This rearrangement joins TRBV7-7 to TRBJ2-1; maybe TRBD1 (5 bases). Germline V gene lookup returns CDR1 SSHAT and CDR2 FNYEAQ (reference sequence). The CDR3 length is 15 residues. Trimming took off 1 base at V and 3 bases at J, with 10 bases between the two ends. In DNA, the CDR3 is TGTGCCAGCAGCTTAGGGGCAGGGTTCTACAATGAGCAGTTCTTC. Encoded protein: CASSLGAGFYNEQFF.

This chain connects TRBV18 to TRBJ2-3; D is uncertain. This CDR3 spans 15 amino acids. The ends were cut back, 0 bases at V and 0 bases at J, with 7 bases in the middle. In germline, CDR1 is KGHSH, CDR2 LQKENI. The CDR3 spells CASSPPVLSTDTQYF. For the CDR3, the DNA is TGTGCCAGCTCACCACCCGTCCTAAGCACAGATACGCAGTATTTT.

The chain uses TRBV25-1 and TRBJ1-1, with 8 bases lining up with TRBD1. CDR1 MGHDK and CDR2 SYGVNS come from the germline V gene. The V and J ends lost 3 bases and 6 bases, in that order; junction bases with no gene match: 6. The CDR3 runs to 14 residues. CDR3 sequence (DNA): TGTGCCAGCAGTGAGGCGCACAGGGGGGCTGAAGCTTTCTTT. Translation gives CASSEAHRGAEAFF.

J is TRBJ2-3 and V is TRBV7-9; 11 bases are shared with TRBD1. CDR1 and CDR2 (germline): SEHNR, FQNEAQ (reference sequence). CDR3 length: 15 amino acids. Unmatched junction bases numbered 2, after V lost 2 bases and J lost 4 bases. The CDR3 DNA follows: TGTGCCAGCAGCTTACCGGGACAGGGGGCAGATACGCAGTATTTT. Translating it yields CASSLPGQGADTQYF.

The chain is built from TRBV6-5 and TRBJ2-7, with TRBD1 matching 9 bases. This CDR3 spans 14 amino acids. The V and J ends lost 4 bases and 2 bases, in that order; junction bases with no gene match: 3. The germline CDR1 and CDR2 sequences are MNHEY and SVGAGI. The CDR3 loop is CASSLYRGPYEQYF. DNA of the CDR3: TGTGCCAGCAGTTTATACAGGGGGCCCTACGAGCAGTACTTC.

This clone came up a few times. This chain connects TRBV27 to TRBJ2-7; 10 bases fit TRBD2. This CDR3 comprises 16 residues. V gave up 5 bases and J gave up 3 bases; unmatched junction bases: 10. Germline-derived CDR1 and CDR2 are MNHEY and SMNVEV (reference sequence). CDR3 sequence: CASSPRLIAGGYEQYF. CDR3 in DNA: TGTGCCAGCAGTCCTAGACTTATAGCGGGGGGCTACGAGCAGTACTTC.

This sequence joins TRBV7-3 and TRBJ2-2; TRBD2 agrees at 8 bases. Germline V gene data show CDR1 as SGHTA and CDR2 as FQGTGA. Trimming cost V 5 bases and J 6 bases; bases outside gene matches: 11. This CDR3 region has 16 residues. The DNA for the CDR3 is TGTGCCAGCAGCCCCTCCGGGGGGGCTTTCTCCGGGGAGCTGTTTTTT. Amino acids: CASSPSGGAFSGELFF.

The rearrangement joins TRBV5-4 to TRBJ2-6, with D tentatively TRBD2 (5 bases). Per the germline V gene, CDR1 is SGHNT and CDR2 is YYREEE (reference sequence). V was cut by 2 bases and J by 2 bases, with 8 bases left in between. The length of the CDR3 is 15 residues. DNA of the CDR3: TGTGCCAGCAGCTTTGGAGGTACTGGGGCCAACGTCCTGACTTTC. Encoded protein: CASSFGGTGANVLTF.

The rearrangement uses TRBV4-1 and TRBJ1-3; possible D gene TRBD1, 6 bases. V was pared by 1 base and J by 1 base, with 17 bases between. The CDR3 contains 18 residues. Germline assignment: CDR1 MGHRA and CDR2 YSYEKL. CDR3 sequence reads: CASSQGRKDRPSGNTIYF. In nucleotides, the CDR3 is TGCGCCAGCAGCCAAGGTCGTAAGGACAGACCTTCTGGAAACACCATATATTTT.

This clone has only one observation. The chain is built from TRBV27 and TRBJ1-2; maybe TRBD1 (6 bases). Trimming took off 5 bases at V and 4 bases at J, with 14 bases between the two ends. Looked up from germline, CDR1 is MNHEY and CDR2 is SMNVEV (reference sequence). This CDR3 comprises 14 residues. CDR3 residues: CASSLTGQTYGYTF. DNA for the CDR3: TGTGCCAGCAGTCTTACTGGACAGACCTATGGCTACACCTTC.

This chain joins TRBV11-2 and TRBJ2-2, with 7 nucleotides matching TRBD2. J lost 6 bases, V lost 4 bases, and 8 bases had no gene match. Per germline, CDR1 SGHAT and CDR2 FQNNGV. The CDR3 has 15 amino acids. The CDR3 is CASSSGGGPAGELFF. CDR3 sequence (DNA): TGTGCCAGCAGCTCCGGGGGAGGGCCCGCCGGGGAGCTGTTTTTT. The full variable domain, its missing parts supplied by reference TRBV11-2 and TRBJ2-2, is EAGVAQSPRYKIIEKRQSVAFWCNPISGHATLYWYQQILGQGPKLLIQFQNNGVVDDSQLPKDRFSAERLKGVDSTLKIQPAKLEDSAVYLCASSSGGGPAGELFFGEGSRLTVL.

This clone was observed a single time. CDR3 sequence reads: CASSLKAGGNTGELFF. For the CDR3, the DNA is TGTGCCAGCAGTTTAAAGGCGGGGGGGAACACCGGGGAGCTGTTTTTT. J is TRBJ2-2 and V is TRBV27; 8 nucleotides line up with TRBD2. CDR1 is MNHEY and CDR2 is SMNVEV in the germline V gene (reference sequence). The CDR3 sequence is 16 residues long. Trimming at V came to 2 bases and at J to 1 base, leaving 3 bases not matched to a gene.

J is TRBJ2-1 and V is TRBV19; D uncertain. V was shortened by 0 bases and J by 0 bases, with 6 bases between the two germline ends. The CDR3 is 15 residues long. From germline, CDR1 is LNHDA and CDR2 SQIVND (reference sequence). CDR3 DNA: TGTGCCAGTAGTATAGAGGGCAGCTCCTACAATGAGCAGTTCTTC. Protein product: CASSIEGSSYNEQFF.

The chain links TRBV27 to TRBJ2-7; possible D gene TRBD2, 5 bases. V was shortened by 5 bases and J by 6 bases, with 14 bases between the two germline ends. Germline V gives CDR1 MNHEY, CDR2 SMNVEV (reference sequence). The CDR3 totals 13 residues. The DNA for the CDR3 is TGTGCCAGCAGTCTCAGGACTCGCCTCGAGCAGTACTTC. It codes for CASSLRTRLEQYF.

This rearrangement joins TRBV28 to TRBJ2-2, with 7 bases aligning to TRBD2. The CDR3 has 16 residues. The germline gives CDR1 MDHEN, CDR2 SYDVKM. The trim removed 3 bases at V and 4 bases at J, leaving 8 bases unmatched. The CDR3 loop reads CASSFPRLAATGELFF. DNA for the CDR3: TGTGCCAGCAGTTTCCCGAGGCTAGCGGCCACCGGGGAGCTGTTTTTT.

The V gene is TRBV9, the J gene TRBJ2-5, with 9 nucleotides matching TRBD2. The V gene end was trimmed by 4 bases and the J gene end by 5 bases; junction bases not matched to a gene: 3. The V gene's germline CDR1 is SGDLS and CDR2 YYNGEE. The CDR3 spans 13 residues. The CDR3 reads CASSRTSVETQYF. In nucleotides, the CDR3 is TGTGCCAGCAGCCGGACTAGCGTGGAGACCCAGTACTTC.

This clone was counted once. J is TRBJ1-1 and V is TRBV4-1; D remains unclear. The V end lost 0 bases, the J end lost 0 bases, and 11 bases lay between the germline ends. The CDR3 loop spans 16 amino acids. Per the germline V gene, CDR1 is MGHRA and CDR2 is YSYEKL. The DNA of the CDR3 is TGCGCCAGCAGCCAAGATTCGGAGCTATTGAACACTGAAGCTTTCTTT. Translating gives CASSQDSELLNTEAFF.

The J gene is TRBJ2-1, the V gene TRBV3-1 (or the pseudogene TRBV3-2), with TRBD2 matching over 9 bases. Germline V gene data show CDR1 as LGHDT and CDR2 as YNNKEL (reference sequence). The length of the CDR3 is 17 residues. Germline trimming cut 0 bases from V and 4 bases from J; bases unmatched to any gene: 7. The CDR3 region has the DNA TGTGCCAGCAGCCAAGATCCCTTGACTAGCGGTTACAATGAGCAGTTCTTC. Translated, it gives CASSQDPLTSGYNEQFF.

The J gene is TRBJ2-1, the V gene TRBV30; D unclear. Germline CDR1 is GTSNPN and CDR2 is SVGIG (reference sequence). V was clipped by 3 bases and J by 11 bases, with 11 bases between them. This CDR3 contains 11 residues. The CDR3: CAWRGDAQQFF. The CDR3 DNA reads as TGTGCCTGGAGAGGAGACGCACAGCAGTTCTTC.